Given below is one T cell receptor beta chain in context. This CDR3 region has 13 residues. The V segment lost 5 bases and the J segment 7 bases; nucleotides outside the gene matches: 7. Germline V gives CDR1 GTSNPN, CDR2 SVGIG (reference sequence). This entry is derived from a study of T cells in Graves' hyperthyroidism and ophthalmopathy. There were TCR beta CDR3 regions amplified from RNA transcripts. First-round RT-PCR of the TCR CDR3 relied on the HTBI primer set. From the multiplex PCR reads, TCRdb called clonotypes with MiXCR, one entry per CDR3 protein. Seen here are 200,000 to 250,000 distinct CDR3 sequences, 17% observed once, and the top ten hold 53%. Newly diagnosed hyperthyroidism patients aged 18 to 65 years had disease lasting under 2 months. Not enrolled were patients with uncontrolled infection, other autoimmune disease, pregnancy or lactation.

Sequenced sample: blood. The chain recombines TRBV30 with TRBJ1-2; 10 nucleotides align to TRBD1. The TCR sequence derives from a woman in her fifties or sixties with Graves' hyperthyroidism. CDR3 nucleotides: TGTGCCTGGGGTGGGGACAGGGGCGGTGGCTACACCTTC. Translating it yields CAWGGDRGGGYTF.